This is a list of T cell receptor beta chains from one sample in a study of T cell repertoires in aging, cancer and after chemotherapy. TCRdb re-derived calls from the multiplex PCR reads in MiXCR, one entry per CDR3 protein. The sample carries 1,000 or so distinct CDR3 sequences, roughly 20% recorded once. Material: blood. The receptors were sampled from a human donor with a solid tumor. Each CDR3 is given with its conserved first and last residue. D genes are given only for firm matches. A clone size is listed for some rows: how often the clone was seen (once, few, many), or a class if it is expanded.

CASRLTGWQGTGELFF,TGTGCCAGCAGGCTGACAGGGTGGCAAGGCACCGGGGAGCTGTTTTTT,TRBV27,TRBJ2-2,medium-sized,TRBD1
CSARDYRDPDHEQFF,TGCAGTGCTAGAGATTATAGAGACCCCGACCATGAGCAGTTCTTC,TRBV20-1,TRBJ2-1,-,-
CASRQMDRMNTEAFF,TGCGCCAGCAGGCAGATGGACAGGATGAACACTGAAGCTTTCTTT,TRBV10-2,TRBJ1-1,-,TRBD1
CASSQDRRGGRYEQYF,TGCGCCAGCAGCCAAGATCGGAGAGGGGGGAGGTACGAGCAGTACTTC,TRBV4-1,TRBJ2-7,-,-
CAGRQGATMSQKGQPQHF,TGTGCCGGAAGACAGGGGGCAACAATGAGTCAAAAGGGGCAGCCCCAGCATTTT,TRBV6-4,TRBJ1-5,-,TRBD1
CASSLARTGWGTGELFF,TGTGCCAGCAGCTTGGCCCGGACAGGGTGGGGCACCGGGGAGCTGTTTTTT,TRBV7-2,TRBJ2-2,few,TRBD1
CASSYGTDYGYTF,TGTGCCAGCAGCTATGGGACAGACTATGGCTACACCTTC,TRBV7-3,TRBJ1-2,large,TRBD1
CASRTPVATEAFF,TGTGCCAGCAGGACCCCAGTTGCCACTGAAGCTTTCTTT,TRBV12-3/TRBV12-4,TRBJ1-1,-,-
CASSMRGGGTTEAFF,TGTGCCAGTAGTATGCGGGGGGGGGGGACGACTGAAGCTTTCTTT,TRBV19,TRBJ1-1,-,-
CASSYSGGGQYF,TGTGCCAGCAGTTACTCCGGGGGTGGGCAGTATTTT,TRBV6-5,TRBJ2-3,-,-
CASSEAPGGWDTEAFF,TGTGCCAGCAGTGAAGCGCCGGGGGGCTGGGACACTGAAGCTTTCTTT,TRBV6-1,TRBJ1-1,medium-sized,-
CASSQENGEQYF,TGTGCCAGCAGCCAAGAGAATGGCGAGCAGTACTTC,TRBV14,TRBJ2-7,medium-sized,-
CASSLWAGSYNEQFF,TGTGCCAGCAGTTTATGGGCAGGCTCCTACAATGAGCAGTTCTTC,TRBV27,TRBJ2-1,-,-
CASSLEGGNTGELFF,TGTGCCAGCAGCTTAGAGGGCGGGAACACCGGGGAGCTGTTTTTT,TRBV5-4,TRBJ2-2,few,-
CATSRDFQGSEAFF,TGTGCCACCAGCAGAGATTTTCAGGGTTCTGAAGCTTTCTTT,TRBV15,TRBJ1-1,medium-sized,-
CASSLAGQGYTDTQYF,TGCGCCAGCAGCTTGGCGGGACAGGGTTACACAGATACGCAGTATTTT,TRBV5-1,TRBJ2-3,-,TRBD1
CSANRGPYSTDTQYF,TGCAGTGCTAATCGGGGGCCTTATAGCACAGATACGCAGTATTTT,TRBV20-1,TRBJ2-3,-,-
CASSTWDNEQFF,TGTGCCAGCAGCACCTGGGACAATGAGCAGTTCTTC,TRBV5-6,TRBJ2-1,medium-sized,-
CASSASGGATDTQYF,TGTGCCAGCAGTGCTAGCGGGGGGGCCACAGATACGCAGTATTTT,TRBV6-4,TRBJ2-3,medium-sized,TRBD2
CASSVTTEYEQYF,TGCGCCAGCAGCGTTACGACAGAATACGAGCAGTACTTC,TRBV5-1,TRBJ2-7,few,-
CASSLDSGGSRETQYF,TGTGCCAGCAGCTTGGACTCGGGGGGGAGTAGGGAGACCCAGTACTTC,TRBV5-4,TRBJ2-5,few,TRBD2
CAWSKGFGYTF,TGTGCCTGGTCCAAGGGGTTTGGCTACACCTTC,TRBV30,TRBJ1-2,medium-sized,-
CASSPGTYSNQPQHF,TGTGCCAGCAGCCCTGGGACATATAGCAATCAGCCCCAGCATTTT,TRBV7-9,TRBJ1-5,few,-
CASSLMWRGGTSTDTQYF,TGTGCCAGCAGCTTAATGTGGCGGGGGGGCACATCGACAGATACGCAGTATTTT,TRBV7-2,TRBJ2-3,-,TRBD2
CASSVLAGPTDTQYF,TGTGCCAGCAGCGTATTAGCGGGCCCCACAGATACGCAGTATTTT,TRBV9,TRBJ2-3,few,TRBD2
CASRTRQNGDNEQFF,TGCGCCAGCAGAACCCGACAGAATGGGGACAATGAGCAGTTCTTC,TRBV10-2,TRBJ2-1,-,-
CASSYLAGGPETQYF,TGTGCCAGCAGTTACCTAGCGGGGGGGCCGGAGACCCAGTACTTC,TRBV6-6,TRBJ2-5,few,TRBD2
CASRSAAGSYEQYF,TGTGCCAGCAGAAGTGCGGCGGGCTCCTACGAGCAGTACTTC,TRBV6-1,TRBJ2-7,large,-
CASSPKKYDEQYF,TGTGCCAGCTCACCAAAGAAGTACGACGAGCAGTACTTC,TRBV18,TRBJ2-7,few,-
CASSPGTYSNQPQRF,TGTGCCAGCAGCCCTGGGACATATAGCAATCAGCCCCAGCGTTTT,TRBV7-9,TRBJ1-5,-,-
CSGRGETQYF,TGCAGCGGCCGGGGGGAGACCCAGTACTTC,TRBV29-1,TRBJ2-5,large,-
CASSEADSNQPQHF,TGTGCCAGCAGTGAAGCCGATAGCAATCAGCCCCAGCATTTT,TRBV2,TRBJ1-5,-,-
CASSARLPGQGVPDTQYF,TGTGCCAGTAGTGCTCGTCTACCGGGACAGGGGGTCCCAGATACGCAGTATTTT,TRBV19,TRBJ2-3,-,TRBD1
CASSLGQGVISYEQYF,TGTGCCAGCAGCTTAGGGCAGGGGGTGATATCCTACGAGCAGTACTTC,TRBV7-9,TRBJ2-7,large,TRBD1
CASTREGTNEKLFF,TGTGCCAGTACCCGGGAGGGGACTAATGAAAAACTGTTTTTT,TRBV19,TRBJ1-4,once,-
CASSIGRAGRGNEQFF,TGTGCCAGTAGTATAGGGCGGGCAGGGCGAGGCAATGAGCAGTTCTTC,TRBV19,TRBJ2-1,-,-
CASSLGLWGEAFF,TGTGCCAGCAGCCTAGGACTGTGGGGTGAAGCTTTCTTT,TRBV6-5,TRBJ1-1,large,-
CASSTTADTEAFF,TGTGCCAGCAGCACAACTGCGGACACTGAAGCTTTCTTT,TRBV11-2,TRBJ1-1,large,-
CASSLGWGYTF,TGTGCCAGTAGTCTTGGGTGGGGCTACACCTTC,TRBV19,TRBJ1-2,large,-
CASSLRQGGNQPQHF,TGTGCCAGCTCCCTTAGGCAGGGAGGGAATCAGCCCCAGCATTTT,TRBV6-5,TRBJ1-5,large,-
CASSRTGSGELFF,TGTGCCAGCAGTCGAACCGGGAGCGGGGAGCTGTTTTTT,TRBV12-3/TRBV12-4,TRBJ2-2,medium-sized,-
CATRDGQRDMNTEAFF,TGTGCCACTAGAGACGGACAGCGAGACATGAACACTGAAGCTTTCTTT,TRBV19,TRBJ1-1,large,-
CSVVDRVTSYQETQYF,TGCAGCGTTGTGGACAGGGTGACTTCGTACCAAGAGACCCAGTACTTC,TRBV29-1,TRBJ2-5,few,TRBD1
CASSLATSRDSPLHF,TGTGCCAGCAGCTTAGCGACCTCCCGGGATTCACCCCTCCACTTT,TRBV11-2,TRBJ1-6,medium-sized,-
CASSPQQLTGELFF,TGTGCCAGCAGCCCCCAACAGCTCACCGGGGAGCTGTTTTTT,TRBV6-5,TRBJ2-2,hyperexpanded,-
CASSLNSGGADTQYF,TGTGCCAGCAGCTTAAATAGCGGGGGGGCAGATACGCAGTATTTT,TRBV7-3,TRBJ2-3,few,TRBD2
CASSQGSSGPEKLFF,TGCGCCAGCAGCCAAGGGTCGTCAGGACCTGAAAAACTGTTTTTT,TRBV4-1,TRBJ1-4,-,-
CAWSPDRNRGDTQYF,TGTGCCTGGAGTCCGGACAGGAATCGGGGAGATACGCAGTATTTT,TRBV30,TRBJ2-3,medium-sized,TRBD1
CASSRPGTETYEQYF,TGTGCCAGCAGCCGCCCGGGGACAGAAACCTACGAGCAGTACTTC,TRBV6-6,TRBJ2-7,medium-sized,TRBD1
CAWGQGYGYTF,TGTGCCTGGGGACAGGGTTATGGCTACACCTTC,TRBV30,TRBJ1-2,large,TRBD1
CASRTGLHSGNEQFF,TGTGCCAGCAGGACGGGACTACACTCGGGAAATGAGCAGTTCTTC,TRBV12-3/TRBV12-4,TRBJ2-1,-,TRBD2
CSALGPRSGGELFF,TGCAGCGCCCTGGGGCCAAGAAGCGGCGGGGAGCTGTTTTTT,TRBV29-1,TRBJ2-2,large,-
CASSPAGGNYGYTF,TGTGCCAGCAGCCCCGCGGGGGGCAACTATGGCTACACCTTC,TRBV12-3/TRBV12-4,TRBJ1-2,medium-sized,-